This TCR beta chain was identified in a study of cytomegalovirus exposure and HLA in healthy donors (dated by TCRdb to the late 2010s). About the study as a whole: An earlier analysis of fewer than 750 of the donors reported approximately 280 Gb of sequence data and roughly 120 million unique TCR beta sequences obtained from about 200 million T cells. Donor age, sex, ethnicity and CMV serostatus were compiled together with the repertoire data. An earlier analysis of around 580 of the donors used high-throughput TCR beta sequencing to judge whether each TCR beta V gene segment behaved as functional or pseudogenic. To study patterns of TCR occurrence, a later analysis re-analyzed previously published TCR beta repertoires from several hundred donors and added high-resolution HLA genotyping. Rather than drawing on any new phenotypic data, the later analysis identified candidate immune exposures from TCR beta sequences and the way those sequences occurred across donors. Along with the roughly 670-subject first cohort, a separate validation cohort of over a hundred different subjects was used. An early release covering some 640 HLA-typed donors comprised approximately 290 gigabases of sequencing data and 65 million to 100 million unique TCR sequences. Typing coverage differed by locus: A, B, C, DRB1 and DQB1 were typed in roughly 629-630 donors, DQA1 in about 500, DPA1 in some 600, and DPB1 in around 490. A later genetic analysis used genome-wide SNP genotypes for about 60% of the 666 donors, treating that subset as a discovery cohort. The T cell repertoires of 666 subjects were profiled by immunosequencing and related to cytomegalovirus serostatus. The genetic ancestry cluster associated with self-reported Caucasian donors included 65% to 90% of the roughly 360 genotyped donors. Every discovery cohort repertoire had been produced on one sequencing platform. The aim of the study was to test whether cataloging public T cell receptors could identify signatures of past pathogen exposure. Because of strong linkage in the cohort, roughly five DR-DQ haplotypes were treated as single units for association and clustering. High-throughput TCR immunosequencing, statistical association of individual TCRs with disease status, and machine learning were combined to predict cytomegalovirus infection status. Among roughly 400 genotyped donors of the cohort, an average of around 250,000 unique TCR beta nucleotide sequences was sequenced per donor, of which roughly 18% were non-productive. Both class I and class II loci were covered by HLA typing, at four-digit resolution.

The cohort comprised 710 or so healthy bone marrow donors. At the time of sampling, all cohort members were nominally healthy, though unrecorded immune exposures were likely present. The donor was CMV seropositive and was included in the group of 250 to 350 seropositive cohort members. A peripheral blood sample was collected from each donor, and TCR beta sequencing was performed on peripheral blood mononuclear cells. The Qiagen DNeasy Blood Extraction Kit was used to extract genomic DNA from the blood cell samples. The study at large found these results: According to a later genetic analysis, donors in an Asian-associated ancestry cluster had fewer N-insertions in productive TCRs than the roughly 660-donor mean. In a later analysis, several top co-occurrence clusters were reported to appear linked to parvovirus B19, influenza, CMV and Epstein-Barr virus. Linkage disequilibrium might explain the correlated functional status among segregating V segments, but an unknown experimental factor could not be excluded. The 87-base-pair reads could not distinguish some IMGT-functional V segments, including TRBV6-2 and TRBV6-3, so those segments were excluded. The earlier analysis of some 560 of the donors excluded fewer than 20 rarely observed V segments, including chromosome 9 orphons, because counts were too low. At a false discovery rate of 0.05, a later analysis linked some 18,000 TCR beta sequences to specific HLA alleles. In an earlier analysis of more than 450 of the donors, most TCR beta V segments were observed in productive rearrangements about 87% or about 30% of the time, broadly matching IMGT annotations. In a later analysis, HLA-associated TCR beta chains were found to be more clonally expanded and to have lower generation probabilities than equally common non-associated chains. Most CMV-associated TCR beta chains appeared to be HLA-restricted in a later analysis, and the HLA associations seemed to be driven largely by CMV exposure. The only immune exposure information available for the cohort was CMV serostatus. When HLA alleles, especially DR and DQ, strongly co-occurred, attributing TCR associations to individual alleles was difficult. Presence/absence analyses assumed roughly uniform sequencing depth across donors, an assumption that may not hold. Because HLA typing was missing for some donors at each locus, association tests included only the typed subset. In a later genetic analysis, a missense DCLRE1C variant was associated with V-gene and J-gene trimming of TCR beta chains, and the association was replicated in an independent cohort. Only TCR beta chains were sequenced in this cohort, and the absence of alpha or paired-chain data limited detectable features. In the study, 164 TCR beta chains were listed as associated with cytomegalovirus. In vitro tests confirmed that three of the cytomegalovirus-associated TCR beta chains recognize cytomegalovirus antigens. In a later analysis, TCR association rates were found to vary across HLA loci, with the most associated TCRs seen for DRB1 alleles and the fewest for HLA-C alleles. The authors suggested that the approach could potentially be generalized to other disease states and immunological phenotypes. A cluster of highly shared sequence variants was judged likely to represent a technical artifact of the sequencing pipeline. Most TCR sequences were observed very rarely across donors, whereas some public TCRs were present in many individuals. A further reported finding was that TCR beta sequences accurately predicted the HLA-A and HLA-B alleles for most subjects in the first cohort. Cytomegalovirus status was reported to be diagnosed by the classifier with high specificity and sensitivity in both the original and validation cohorts.

Libraries were built with the immunoSEQ multiplex PCR assay. A mixture of 60 forward primers for TCR Vbeta segments and 13 reverse primers for TCR Jbeta segments was used in the multiplex PCR. Amplification of the CDR3 region of rearranged TCR beta genes was performed with a multiplex PCR assay on genomic DNA. The amplified TCR beta libraries were sequenced on the Illumina HiSeq System as 87-base-pair reads. Per the original workflow: A later analysis counted about 80 million unique TCR beta chains across the 650 to 800 repertoires, and some 11 million of these chains were shared by at least two donors. Raw reads were error-corrected and collapsed into unique sequences by a nearest-neighbor algorithm in which closely related sequences were merged to remove PCR and sequencing errors. CDR3 sequences were aligned to IMGT reference sequences to assign V, D and J gene segments. For a sequence to be retained, a match of at least six nucleotides to both a V gene segment and a J gene segment was required. A rearrangement counted as productive if the CDR3 had no stop codons and remained in frame with V and J, and every other rearrangement counted as non-productive. Following IMGT convention, CDR3 was defined as the stretch from the second conserved V-encoded cysteine up to the conserved J-encoded phenylalanine. Sequences without an unambiguous match to a single V gene segment were excluded from the earlier analysis of 587 of the donors. An earlier analysis of approximately 590 of the donors called V segments functional above 56.7% productive rearrangements and segregating when the between-donor standard deviation exceeded 5%. A statistical classification framework was developed to diagnose cytomegalovirus status using the catalog of TCR beta chain sequences. V and J gene assignment, in a later analysis, came from comparing TCR nucleotide sequences with IMGT/GENE-DB human TR gene sequences. Using the TCRdist pipeline, a later analysis assigned CDR3 sequences along with most-parsimonious VDJ recombination scenarios. In a later analysis, each TCR beta chain was defined by its CDR3 amino acid sequence together with its V-gene family, and reads lacking a unique V-gene family were excluded. A later analysis removed 600 or so highly shared, low-generation-probability nucleotide sequences to deal with suspected cross-contamination and a sequencing artifact. For each public chain, a later analysis derived a clonal expansion index from normalized ranks of inferred template counts within each repertoire. Generation probabilities in a later analysis came from a VDJ recombination model fitted to out-of-frame rearrangements, and those results were checked against IGoR. A later analysis scored TCR-TCR, TCR-HLA and TCR-CMV co-occurrence with hypergeometric tests, applying a repertoire-size bias correction to TCR pairs. A later analysis estimated false discovery rates by permuting HLA or CMV assignments 20 times. A later analysis grouped co-occurring TCRs with DBSCAN, adding TCRdist sequence similarity when clustering within HLA-allele-positive subsets. Repertoires with fewer than 30,000 or more than 120,000 public chains were left out of co-occurrence clustering, as were four to six repertoires with anomalous nucleotide sharing. TCRdb provides this immuneACCESS table in a form limited to in-frame rearrangements. Some clones are lacking; in checked studies, under half of them reflect an unresolved V gene, and why the rest are absent is not known. V and J calls and clone size come straight from that table; D and trimming were deduced from the DNA. Recorded for this sample are approximately 150,000 clones; about four fifths of them occurred a single time. The ten largest make up about 2.5% of the sample.

As regards this clone: Which antigen it targets is not known. No base quality information exists; no much larger clone differs at one position.

Trimming takes 8 bases from V and 1 base from J, and the germline ends sit 17 bases apart. The CDR3 contains 14 residues, cysteine and phenylalanine counted. The retained sequence is limited to the CDR3, 42 bases, with the frame set at the first base. CDR1 and CDR2 are read off the germline V gene (reference sequence) as GTSNPN and SVGIG. The specimen sequenced was PBMCs. This sequence originates from a woman aged 18-30 years in good health and CMV-seropositive. The chain is encoded by TRBV30 joined to TRBJ1-1; the D gene is perhaps TRBD1, on 5 matching bases. The CDR3 protein: CALEPGDANTEAFF. The nucleotide sequence is given as TGTGCCCTCGAACCGGGGGACGCGAACACTGAAGCTTTCTTT.